The clone carrying this T cell receptor beta chain was observed at least ten times. TCR alpha and beta CDR3 regions were amplified from RNA using iRepertoire nested multiplex PCR. Input was about 100-450 ng of tissue mRNA or PBMC total RNA. One entry per CDR3 protein results from TCRdb running MiXCR on the multiplex PCR reads. The table has tens of thousands of distinct CDR3 sequences, about 40% seen once; the top ten hold less than 45%. The sample belongs to a study of glioma-infiltrating T cells. The germline V gene encodes CDR1 DFQATT and CDR2 SNEGSKA (reference sequence). The CDR3 has 14 residues. Unmatched junction bases numbered 8, after V lost 8 bases and J lost 3 bases.

Input material: glioma tissue, nonneoplastic brain tissue, or PBMCs (not recorded which). The chain recombines TRBV20-1 with TRBJ1-2; 11 bases are a match to TRBD1. This sequence originates from a human donor with low-grade glioma or glioblastoma, undergoing nonglioma brain surgery, or in good health (not recorded which). The DNA of the CDR3 is TGCAGTACTTCCGGACAGGGGGCGTACTATGGCTACACCTTC. It encodes CSTSGQGAYYGYTF.